The clone carrying this T cell receptor beta chain showed up just a few times. Its antigen is unidentified. The read terminates 3 residues ahead of where the CDR3 ends, so the germline J gene completes it. The identical CDR3 is also encoded by other nucleotide sequences in the sample. This record comes from a study of T cell clonality in common variable immunodeficiency. Study observations and caveats: Fewer deletions and N-nucleotide insertions were reportedly seen in common variable immunodeficiency TCR beta sequences.

The CDR3 is 14 residues long. V was clipped by 5 bases and J by 1 base, with 11 bases between them. Per the germline V gene, CDR1 is SEHNR and CDR2 is FQNEAQ (reference sequence). Assay: immunoSEQ multiplex PCR; the TCRdb copy retains only in-frame clones and omits some. The sample was found to contain around 21,000 clones, and every one recurs. The TCR comes from a human donor with common variable immunodeficiency. V gene TRBV7-9 combines with J gene TRBJ2-5; D may be TRBD1 (6 bases). Sequenced: peripheral blood mononuclear cells. CDR3 region: CASSTWTVQETQYF. The CDR3 bases that were read are TGTGCCAGCAGCACGTGGACAGTCCAAGAGACC.